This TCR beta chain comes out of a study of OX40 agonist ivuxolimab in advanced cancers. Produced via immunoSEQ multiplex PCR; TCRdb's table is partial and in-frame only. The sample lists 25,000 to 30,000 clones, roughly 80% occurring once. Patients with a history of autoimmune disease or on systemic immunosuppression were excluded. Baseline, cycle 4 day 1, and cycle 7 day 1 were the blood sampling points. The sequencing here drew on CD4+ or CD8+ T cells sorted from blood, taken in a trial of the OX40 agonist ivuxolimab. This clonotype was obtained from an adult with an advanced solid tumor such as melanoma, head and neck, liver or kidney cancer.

The CDR3 reads CASSLGHTEAFF. The DNA of the CDR3 is TGCGCCAGCAGCTTGGGTCACACTGAAGCTTTCTTT. The chain uses TRBV5-1 and TRBJ1-1; D not certain. This CDR3 region has 12 residues. V was pared by 0 bases and J by 3 bases, with 3 bases between. Germline lookup yields CDR1 SGHRS and CDR2 YFSETQ.